The T cell receptor (beta chain) under discussion was sequenced for a study of early stage breast cancer tumors. As for the study in general: Eight or nine ER+/PR+/HER2- tumors were invasive ductal; a few were invasive lobular.

Repertoires were generated with immunoSEQ multiplex PCR, while TCRdb's copy carries only in-frame clones and drops some. The repertoire includes tens of thousands of clones, around 70% of them detected once, and 33% sits in the top ten. General study results and limits: In 14 of 16 patients, blood comparison separated tumor from normal breast. Enriched TCRB sequences shared across patients were mostly commonly generated sequences.

V gave up 4 bases and J gave up 2 bases; unmatched junction bases: 4. Germline assignment: CDR1 SGHNT and CDR2 YYREEE (reference sequence). The CDR3 contains 14 residues. This clone was seen once. The antigen is undetermined. The rearrangement joins TRBV5-4 to TRBJ1-1; 8 positions match TRBD1. Input material: blood. The TCR was taken from a person aged 45-60 years with breast cancer. The CDR3 sequence: CASSRGQANTEAFF. CDR3 in DNA: TGTGCCAGCAGCCGGGGACAGGCAAACACTGAAGCTTTCTTT.